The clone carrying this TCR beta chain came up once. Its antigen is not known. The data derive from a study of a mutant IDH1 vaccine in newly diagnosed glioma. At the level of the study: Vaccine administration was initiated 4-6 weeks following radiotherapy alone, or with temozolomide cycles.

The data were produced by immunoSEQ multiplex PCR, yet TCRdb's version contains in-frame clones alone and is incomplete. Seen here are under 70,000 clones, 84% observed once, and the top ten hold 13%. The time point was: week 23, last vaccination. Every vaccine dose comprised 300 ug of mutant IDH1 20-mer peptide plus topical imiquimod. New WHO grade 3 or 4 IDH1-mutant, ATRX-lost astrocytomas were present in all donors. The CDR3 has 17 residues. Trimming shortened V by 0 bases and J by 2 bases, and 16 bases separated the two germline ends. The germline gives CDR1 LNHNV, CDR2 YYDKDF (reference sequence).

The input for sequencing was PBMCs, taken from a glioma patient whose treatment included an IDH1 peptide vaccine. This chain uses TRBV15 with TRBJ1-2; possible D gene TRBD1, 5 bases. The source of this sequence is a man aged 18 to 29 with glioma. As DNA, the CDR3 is TGTGCCACCAGCAGAGATCTGGGGGGGTTCTCCAACTATGGCTACACCTTC. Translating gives CATSRDLGGFSNYGYTF.